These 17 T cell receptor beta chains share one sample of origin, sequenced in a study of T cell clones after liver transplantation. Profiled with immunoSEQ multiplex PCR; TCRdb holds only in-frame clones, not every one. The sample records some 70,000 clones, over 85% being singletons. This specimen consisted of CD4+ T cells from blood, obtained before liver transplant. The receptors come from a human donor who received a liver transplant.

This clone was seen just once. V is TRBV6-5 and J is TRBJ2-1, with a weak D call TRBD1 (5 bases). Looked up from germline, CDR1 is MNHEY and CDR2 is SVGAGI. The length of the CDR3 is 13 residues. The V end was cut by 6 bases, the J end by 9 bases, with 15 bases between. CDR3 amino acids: CASRRTGTGEQFF. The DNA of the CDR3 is TGTGCCAGCAGGCGTACAGGTACTGGTGAGCAGTTCTTC.

CDR3 nucleotides: TGCGCCAGCAGTGATGGGCAGAACATAGCCAAAAACATTCAGTACTTC. Translation: CASSDGQNIAKNIQYF. The rearrangement uses TRBV10-2 and TRBJ2-4; D unresolved. V lost 3 bases and J lost 0, with 12 bases in between. The CDR3 has 16 residues. Germline CDR1 is WSHSY and CDR2 is SAAADI.

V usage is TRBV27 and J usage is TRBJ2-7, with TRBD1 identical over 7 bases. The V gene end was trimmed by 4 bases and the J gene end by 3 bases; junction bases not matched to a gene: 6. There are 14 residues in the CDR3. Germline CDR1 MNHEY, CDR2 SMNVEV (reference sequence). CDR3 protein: CASSSHRGSYEQYF. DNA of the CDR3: TGTGCCAGCAGTTCCCACAGGGGTAGCTACGAGCAGTACTTC.

CDR3 sequence (DNA): TGTGCCAGTAGTATAGCGCGGACTAGCGGCTCCTACAATGAGCAGTTCTTC. Translation: CASSIARTSGSYNEQFF. The gene calls are TRBV19 and TRBJ2-1; 10 bases are shared with TRBD2. The J segment lost 0 bases and the V segment lost 1 base, leaving 3 bases of the junction unmatched. The CDR3 has 17 residues. Germline V gene lookup returns CDR1 LNHDA and CDR2 SQIVND (reference sequence).

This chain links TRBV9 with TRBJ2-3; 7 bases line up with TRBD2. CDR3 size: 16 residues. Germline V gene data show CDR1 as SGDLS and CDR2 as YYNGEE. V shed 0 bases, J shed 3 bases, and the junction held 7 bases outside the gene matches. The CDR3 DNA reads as TGTGCCAGCAGCGTAGCACTTGGGGAGGGGACAGATACGCAGTATTTT. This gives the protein CASSVALGEGTDTQYF.

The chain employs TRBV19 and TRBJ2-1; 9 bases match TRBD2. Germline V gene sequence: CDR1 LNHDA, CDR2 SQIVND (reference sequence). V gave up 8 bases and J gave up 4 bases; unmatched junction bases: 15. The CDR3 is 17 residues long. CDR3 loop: CASREGASGMGYNEQFF. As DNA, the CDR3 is TGTGCCAGTCGGGAGGGGGCTAGCGGGATGGGATACAATGAGCAGTTCTTC.

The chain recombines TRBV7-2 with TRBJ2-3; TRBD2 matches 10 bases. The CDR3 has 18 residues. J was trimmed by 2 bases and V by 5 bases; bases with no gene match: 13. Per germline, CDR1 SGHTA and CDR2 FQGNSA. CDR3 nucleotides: TGTGCCAGCAGCGTAGACGCCCTAGCGGGAGCGTCCACAGATACGCAGTATTTT. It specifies CASSVDALAGASTDTQYF.

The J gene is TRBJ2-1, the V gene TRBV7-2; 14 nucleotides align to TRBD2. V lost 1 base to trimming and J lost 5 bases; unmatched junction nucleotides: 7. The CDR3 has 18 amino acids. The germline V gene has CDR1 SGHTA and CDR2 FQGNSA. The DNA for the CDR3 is TGTGCCAGCAGCTTAGAGGGGACTAGCGGGAGATACAACAATGAGCAGTTCTTC. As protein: CASSLEGTSGRYNNEQFF.

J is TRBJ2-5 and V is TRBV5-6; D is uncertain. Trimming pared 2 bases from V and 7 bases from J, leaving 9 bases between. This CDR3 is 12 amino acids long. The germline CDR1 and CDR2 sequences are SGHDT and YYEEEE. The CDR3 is CASSFVLGTQYF. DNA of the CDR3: TGTGCCAGCAGCTTTGTATTAGGGACCCAGTACTTC.

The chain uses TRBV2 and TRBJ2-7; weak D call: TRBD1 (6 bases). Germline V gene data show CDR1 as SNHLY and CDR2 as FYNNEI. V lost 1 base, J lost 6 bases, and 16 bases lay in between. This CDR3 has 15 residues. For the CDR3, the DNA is TGTGCCAGCAGTGAAGTGGCACAGGGAAGCGGCGAGCAGTACTTC. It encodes CASSEVAQGSGEQYF. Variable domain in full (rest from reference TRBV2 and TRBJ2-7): EPEVTQTPSHQVTQMGQEVILRCVPISNHLYFYWYRQILGQKVEFLVSFYNNEISEKSEIFDDQFSVERPDGSNFTLKIRSTKLEDSAMYFCASSEVAQGSGEQYFGPGTRLTVT.

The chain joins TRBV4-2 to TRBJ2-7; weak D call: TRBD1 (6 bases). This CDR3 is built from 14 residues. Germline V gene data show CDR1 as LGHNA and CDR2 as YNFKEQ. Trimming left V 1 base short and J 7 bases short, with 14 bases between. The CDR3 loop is CASSQGPGELEQYF. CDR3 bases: TGTGCCAGCAGCCAAGGACCAGGGGAATTGGAGCAGTACTTC.

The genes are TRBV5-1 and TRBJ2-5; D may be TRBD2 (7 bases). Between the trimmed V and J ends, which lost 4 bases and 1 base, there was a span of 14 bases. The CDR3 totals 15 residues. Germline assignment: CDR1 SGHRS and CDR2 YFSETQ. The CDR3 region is CASSITGTTQETQYF. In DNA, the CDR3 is TGCGCCAGCAGCATCACAGGGACTACCCAAGAGACCCAGTACTTC.

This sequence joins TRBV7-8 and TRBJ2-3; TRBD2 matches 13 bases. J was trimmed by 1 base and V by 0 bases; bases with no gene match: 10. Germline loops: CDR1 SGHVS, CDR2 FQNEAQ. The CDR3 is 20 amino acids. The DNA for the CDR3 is TGTGCCAGCAGCTTAGCGCCGGGACTAGCGGGACTTGTGGGCACAGATACGCAGTATTTT. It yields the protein CASSLAPGLAGLVGTDTQYF. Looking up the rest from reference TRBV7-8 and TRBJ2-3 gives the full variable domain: GAGVSQSPRYKVAKRGQDVALRCDPISGHVSLFWYQQALGQGPEFLTYFQNEAQLDKSGLPSDRFFAERPEGSVSTLKIQRTQQEDSAVYLCASSLAPGLAGLVGTDTQYFGPGTRLTVL.

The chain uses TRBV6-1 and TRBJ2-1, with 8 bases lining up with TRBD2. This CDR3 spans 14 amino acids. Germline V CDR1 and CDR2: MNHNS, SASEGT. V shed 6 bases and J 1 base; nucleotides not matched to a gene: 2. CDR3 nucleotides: TGTGCCAGCAGCCAGCGGGAGTCCTACAATGAGCAGTTCTTC. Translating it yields CASSQRESYNEQFF.

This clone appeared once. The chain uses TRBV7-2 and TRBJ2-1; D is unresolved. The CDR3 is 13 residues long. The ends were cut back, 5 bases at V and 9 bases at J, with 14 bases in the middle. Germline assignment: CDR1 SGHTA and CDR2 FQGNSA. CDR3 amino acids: CASSPPTPGEQFF. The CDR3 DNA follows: TGTGCCAGCAGCCCTCCTACCCCCGGTGAGCAGTTCTTC.

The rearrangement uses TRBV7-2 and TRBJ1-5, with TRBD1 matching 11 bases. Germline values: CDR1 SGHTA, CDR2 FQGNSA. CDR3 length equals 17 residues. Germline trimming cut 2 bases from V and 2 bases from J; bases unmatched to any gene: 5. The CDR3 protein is CASSLIGQGAGNQPQHF. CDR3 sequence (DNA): TGTGCCAGCAGCTTAATCGGACAGGGGGCGGGCAATCAGCCCCAGCATTTT.

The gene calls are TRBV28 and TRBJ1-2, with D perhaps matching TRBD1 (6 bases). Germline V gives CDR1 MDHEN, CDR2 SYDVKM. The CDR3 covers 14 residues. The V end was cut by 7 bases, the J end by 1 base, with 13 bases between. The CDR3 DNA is TGTGCCAGCAAGGGGGGTGGGAGTAACTATGGCTACACCTTC. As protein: CASKGGGSNYGYTF.